This T cell receptor beta chain was recovered during a study of cytomegalovirus exposure and HLA in healthy donors. Trimming cost V 5 bases and J 0 bases; bases outside gene matches: 7. The CDR3 loop spans 16 amino acids. CDR1 MNHEY and CDR2 SMNVEV come from the germline V gene (reference sequence). The sample holds one count of this clone. The PCR contained 60 Vbeta and 13 Jbeta primers. The table came from immunoSEQ multiplex PCR; TCRdb's copy has only in-frame clones and leaves some out. The sample comprises about 160,000 clones, 75% to 90% of which are singletons, and around 1.9% rests with the top ten.

The TCR originated in a woman younger than 35 in good health and CMV-seronegative. The sequenced material came from PBMCs. This rearrangement joins TRBV27 to TRBJ1-5; 7 bases line up with TRBD1. The CDR3 sequence is CASSPRQGYSNQPQHF. The CDR3 region has the DNA TGTGCCAGCAGTCCCAGACAGGGTTATAGCAATCAGCCCCAGCATTTT.